What follows describes a single T cell receptor beta chain. Germline assignment: CDR1 KGHSH and CDR2 LQKENI. The CDR3 totals 16 residues. J lost 2 bases, V lost 3 bases, and 5 bases had no gene match. The source of the sample is a study of cytomegalovirus exposure and HLA in healthy donors. Researchers ran the PCR with 60 Vbeta and 13 Jbeta primers. TCRdb's copy holds only in-frame clones and misses some; the assay was immunoSEQ multiplex PCR. The sample totals more than 40,000 clones; its top ten clones hold over 2%. Material for sequencing was PBMCs. The TCR originated in a woman in her thirties or forties in good health and CMV-seronegative. The V call is TRBV18, the J call TRBJ1-1, with 11 bases matching TRBD1. The CDR3 is CASSPLGTGGNTEAFF. CDR3 in DNA: TGTGCCAGCTCACCCCTCGGGACAGGGGGAAACACTGAAGCTTTCTTT. Variable domain in full (rest from reference TRBV18 and TRBJ1-1): NAGVMQNPRHLVRRRGQEARLRCSPMKGHSHVYWYRQLPEEGLKFMVYLQKENIIDESGMPKERFSAEFPKEGPSILRIQQVVRGDSAAYFCASSPLGTGGNTEAFFGQGTRLTVV.